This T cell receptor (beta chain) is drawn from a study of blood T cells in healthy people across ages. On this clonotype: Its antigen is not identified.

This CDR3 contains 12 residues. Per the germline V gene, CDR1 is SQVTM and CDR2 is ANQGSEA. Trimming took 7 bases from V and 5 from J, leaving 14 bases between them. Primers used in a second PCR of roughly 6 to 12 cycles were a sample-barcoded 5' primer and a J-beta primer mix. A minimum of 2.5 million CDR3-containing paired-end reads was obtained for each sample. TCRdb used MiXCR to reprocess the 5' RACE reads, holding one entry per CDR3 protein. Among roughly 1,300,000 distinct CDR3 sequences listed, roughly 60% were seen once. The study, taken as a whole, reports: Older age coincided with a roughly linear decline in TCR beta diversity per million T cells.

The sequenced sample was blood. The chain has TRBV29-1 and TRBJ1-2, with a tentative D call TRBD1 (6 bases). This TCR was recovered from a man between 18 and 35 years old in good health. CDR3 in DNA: TGCAGCGACCTAGCAGGGGATTATGGCTACACCTTC. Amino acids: CSDLAGDYGYTF.